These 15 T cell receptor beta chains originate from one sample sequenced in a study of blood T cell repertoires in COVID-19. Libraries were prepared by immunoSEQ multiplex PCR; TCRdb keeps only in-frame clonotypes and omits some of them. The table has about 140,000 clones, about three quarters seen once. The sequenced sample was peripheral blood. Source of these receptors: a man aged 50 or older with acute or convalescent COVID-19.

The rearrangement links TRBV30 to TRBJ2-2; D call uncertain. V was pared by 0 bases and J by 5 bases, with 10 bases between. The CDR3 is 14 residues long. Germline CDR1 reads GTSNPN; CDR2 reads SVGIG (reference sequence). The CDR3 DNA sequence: TGTGCCTGGAGTGTAATCAGGTTTACCGGGGAGCTGTTTTTT. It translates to CAWSVIRFTGELFF. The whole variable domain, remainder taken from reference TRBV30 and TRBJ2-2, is SQTIHQWPATLVQPVGSPLSLECTVEGTSNPNLYWYRQAAGRGLQLLFYSVGIGQISSEVPQNLSASRPQDRQFILSSKKLLLSDSGFYLCAWSVIRFTGELFFGEGSRLTVL.

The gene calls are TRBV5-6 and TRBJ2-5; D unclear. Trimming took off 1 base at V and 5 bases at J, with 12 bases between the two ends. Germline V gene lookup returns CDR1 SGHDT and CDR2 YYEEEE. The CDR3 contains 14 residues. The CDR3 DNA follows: TGTGCCAGCAGCTTGATTTGGTCTGGCGAGACCCAGTACTTC. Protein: CASSLIWSGETQYF.

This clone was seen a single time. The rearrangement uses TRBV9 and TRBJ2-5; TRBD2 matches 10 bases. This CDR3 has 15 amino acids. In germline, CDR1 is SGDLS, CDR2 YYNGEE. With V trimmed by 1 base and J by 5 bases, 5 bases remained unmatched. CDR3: CASSVSGGAGETQYF. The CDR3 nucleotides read TGTGCCAGCAGCGTAAGCGGGGGGGCGGGCGAGACCCAGTACTTC.

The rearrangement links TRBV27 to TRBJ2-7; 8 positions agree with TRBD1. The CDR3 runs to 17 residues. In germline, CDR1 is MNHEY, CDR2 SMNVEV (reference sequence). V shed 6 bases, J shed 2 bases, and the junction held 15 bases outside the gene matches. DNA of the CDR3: TGTGCCAGCAGGCCCGGGACAGGAAGCCCGGCGCCCTACGAGCAGTACTTC. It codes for CASRPGTGSPAPYEQYF.

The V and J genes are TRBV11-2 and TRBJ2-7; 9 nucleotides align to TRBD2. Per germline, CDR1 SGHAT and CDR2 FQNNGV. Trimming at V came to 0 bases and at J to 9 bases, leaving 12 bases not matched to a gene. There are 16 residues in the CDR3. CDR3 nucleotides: TGTGCCAGCAGCTTAGATCTGCTAGCGGGGAGCCCCGTGCAGTACGTC. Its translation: CASSLDLLAGSPVQYV.

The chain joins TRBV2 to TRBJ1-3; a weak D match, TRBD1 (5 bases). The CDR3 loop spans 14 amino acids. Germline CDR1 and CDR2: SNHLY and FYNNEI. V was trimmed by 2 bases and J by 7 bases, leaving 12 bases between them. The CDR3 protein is CASSEMSGRNTIYF. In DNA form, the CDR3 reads TGTGCCAGCAGTGAAATGTCAGGGAGGAACACCATATATTTT.

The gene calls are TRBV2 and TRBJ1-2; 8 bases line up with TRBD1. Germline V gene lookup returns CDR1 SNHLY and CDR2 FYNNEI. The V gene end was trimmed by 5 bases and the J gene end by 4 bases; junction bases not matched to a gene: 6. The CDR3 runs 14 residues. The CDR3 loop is CASSPSTGGYGYTF. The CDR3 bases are TGTGCCAGCAGTCCTAGTACAGGGGGCTATGGCTACACCTTC.

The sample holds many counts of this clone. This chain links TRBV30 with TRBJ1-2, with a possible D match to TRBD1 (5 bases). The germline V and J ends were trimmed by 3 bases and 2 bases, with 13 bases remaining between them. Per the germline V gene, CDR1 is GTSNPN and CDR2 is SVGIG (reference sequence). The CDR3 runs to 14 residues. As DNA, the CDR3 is TGTGCCTGGAGAGGGGCAGATACAAACTATGGCTACACCTTC. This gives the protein CAWRGADTNYGYTF.

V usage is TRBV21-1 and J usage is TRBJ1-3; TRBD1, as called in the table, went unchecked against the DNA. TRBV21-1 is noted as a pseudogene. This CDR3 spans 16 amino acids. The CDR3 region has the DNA TGTGCCAGCAGCAAGGATCCCGACAGGCCAGGAAACACCATATATTTT. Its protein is CASSKDPDRPGNTIYF.

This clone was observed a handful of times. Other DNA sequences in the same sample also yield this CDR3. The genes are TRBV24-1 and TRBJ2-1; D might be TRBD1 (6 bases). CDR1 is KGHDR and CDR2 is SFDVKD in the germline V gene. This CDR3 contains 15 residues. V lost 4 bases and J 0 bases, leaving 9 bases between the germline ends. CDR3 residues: CATSDQTGSYNEQFF. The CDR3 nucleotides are TGTGCCACCAGTGACCAGACAGGCTCCTACAATGAGCAGTTCTTC.

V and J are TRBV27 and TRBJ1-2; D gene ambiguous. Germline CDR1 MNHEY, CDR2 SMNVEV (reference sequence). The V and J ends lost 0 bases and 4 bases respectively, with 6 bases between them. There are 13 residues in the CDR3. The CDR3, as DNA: TGTGCCAGCAGTTTATCCGCAGGCTATGGCTACACCTTC. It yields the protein CASSLSAGYGYTF.

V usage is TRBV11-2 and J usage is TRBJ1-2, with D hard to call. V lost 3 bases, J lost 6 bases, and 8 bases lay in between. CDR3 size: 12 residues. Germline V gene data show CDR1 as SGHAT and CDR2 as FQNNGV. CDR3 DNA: TGTGCCAGCAGCTTTGACGGAGATGGCTACACCTTC. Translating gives CASSFDGDGYTF.

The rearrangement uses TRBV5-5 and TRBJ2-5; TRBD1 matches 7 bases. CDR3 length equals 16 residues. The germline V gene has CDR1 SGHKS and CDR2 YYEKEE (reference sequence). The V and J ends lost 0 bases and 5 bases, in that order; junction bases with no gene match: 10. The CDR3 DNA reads TGTGCCAGCAGCTTGGCCGCAGCAGGGGGATGGGAGACCCAGTACTTC. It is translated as CASSLAAAGGWETQYF.

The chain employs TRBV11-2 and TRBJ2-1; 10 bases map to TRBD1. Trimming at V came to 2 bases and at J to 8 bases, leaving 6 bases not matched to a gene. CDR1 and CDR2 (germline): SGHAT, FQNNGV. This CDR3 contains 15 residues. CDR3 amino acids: CASSLSGTGEYEQFF. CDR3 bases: TGTGCCAGCAGCTTATCCGGGACAGGGGAATATGAGCAGTTCTTC.

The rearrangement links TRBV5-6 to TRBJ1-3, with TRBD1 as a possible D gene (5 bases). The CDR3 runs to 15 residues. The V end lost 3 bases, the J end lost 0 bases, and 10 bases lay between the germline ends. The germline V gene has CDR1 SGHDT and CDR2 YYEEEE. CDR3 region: CASSSDTLSGNTIYF. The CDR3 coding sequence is TGTGCCAGCAGCTCGGACACCCTCTCTGGAAACACCATATATTTT.